The clone carrying this T cell receptor (beta chain) has ten or more counts. Its antigen is not identified. Germline lookup yields CDR1 SGHRS and CDR2 YFSETQ. V was shortened by 2 bases and J by 0 bases, with 9 bases between the two germline ends. The CDR3 totals 16 residues. From 5'RACE with constant-segment primers came TCR alpha and TCR beta cDNA libraries that carried sample barcodes and UMIs. TCRdb passed the 5' RACE reads through MiXCR, listing each CDR3 protein once. Of fewer than 350,000 distinct CDR3 sequences in the sample, approximately 8.4% were seen once. The sample originates from a study of T-cell memory formation after mild COVID-19. Study-level information: TCR clusters largely stayed donor specific. Overall study findings and caveats: Prior to infection, memory already included some responding clones, suggesting cross-reactive memory joined.

This sequence was found in a man between 18 and 35 years old who had mild COVID-19 (a few samples of this study predate the infection). Cell type and time point are not known. The chain uses TRBV5-1 and TRBJ1-6; D gene ambiguous. The source material was PBMCs or a T cell subset sorted from them (not recorded which). This CDR3 reads CASSFAGDSYNSPLHF. The CDR3 bases are TGCGCCAGCAGCTTCGCCGGGGACTCCTATAATTCACCCCTCCACTTT.